The rows below give T cell receptor beta chains drawn from one sample of a study of shared clonotypes between healthy human individuals. Sequenced by immunoSEQ multiplex PCR; TCRdb stores in-frame clones only, minus some. Counted here are 1.5 million to 2.5 million clones, about 95% occurring once; the ten biggest clones make up around 1.2%. The material sequenced was naive CD8+ T cells sorted from blood. The receptors were sampled from a man between 18 and 35 years old in good health. CDR3s include the opening cysteine and the closing phenylalanine or tryptophan. Each record gives: clone size, D gene, J gene, V gene, CDR3 DNA, CDR3 protein. D genes are given only for firm matches. Only part of the rows carry a size: once, few, many, or a class if the clone is expanded.

once NA TRBJ2-2 TRBV25-1 TGTGCCAGCAGTGAATATCTGGGAAGCACCGGGGAGCTGTTTTTT CASSEYLGSTGELFF
once NA TRBJ2-7 TRBV4-1 TGCGCCAGCAGCCAAGACCGTGGGCTCGGTGGCTACGAGCAGTACTTC CASSQDRGLGGYEQYF
NA NA TRBJ1-2 TRBV7-8 TGTGCCAGCAGCTTAGCGTTCGGGACCGACGTGGCTGGCTACACCTTC CASSLAFGTDVAGYTF
NA TRBD2 TRBJ2-2 TRBV13 TGTGCCAGCAGCTTAGTGGCGGGAGAGTCCACCGGGGAGCTGTTTTTT CASSLVAGESTGELFF
NA NA TRBJ2-1 TRBV28 TGTGCCAGCAGTTCGGTTTTATACAATGAGCAGTTCTTC CASSSVLYNEQFF
once NA TRBJ2-3 TRBV5-4 TGTGCCAGCAGCTTGGAAGGTAGCGGCACAGATACGCAGTATTTT CASSLEGSGTDTQYF
NA NA TRBJ1-5 TRBV13 TGTGCCAGCAGCTTAGGGGGTCTGGAACAGCCCCAGCATTTT CASSLGGLEQPQHF
NA TRBD2 TRBJ2-1 TRBV6-1 TGTGCCAGCAGTGAAGCCCCCGGGGGGGCAAGGGAGCAGTTCTTC CASSEAPGGAREQFF
NA NA TRBJ2-7 TRBV29-1 TGCAGCGTTGTCGGCACCTCCTACGAGCAGTACTTC CSVVGTSYEQYF
NA NA TRBJ1-6 TRBV10-3 TGTGCCATCGGAGGGGACGGGTTTAATTCACCCCTCCACTTT CAIGGDGFNSPLHF
NA NA TRBJ2-3 TRBV9 TGTGCCAGCAGCGTAGGGAAGAGCGGAGTAGGAGGAGGTACGCAGTATTTT CASSVGKSGVGGGTQYF
NA NA TRBJ1-5 TRBV4-1 TGCGCCAGCAGCCAAGTAACAGAACTCAATCAGCCCCAGCATTTT CASSQVTELNQPQHF
NA NA TRBJ1-5 TRBV7-9 TGTGCCAGCAGCCCCTCCGGGGCAGAACTTCAGCCCCAGCATTTT CASSPSGAELQPQHF
NA TRBD2 TRBJ2-2 TRBV30 TGTGCCTGGAGTGTAATAGCGGGGGATCCGAACACCGGGGAGCTGTTTTTT CAWSVIAGDPNTGELFF
NA TRBD2 TRBJ2-1 TRBV9 TGTGCCAGCAGCCGGAGACTAGCGGGAGGGCCTGGGGGGAATGAGCAGTTCTTC CASSRRLAGGPGGNEQFF
NA TRBD2 TRBJ2-5 TRBV9 TGTGCCAGCAGCTTTAGACTAGCGGGGGAACAAGAGACCCAGTACTTC CASSFRLAGEQETQYF
NA NA TRBJ2-3 TRBV7-2 TGTGCCAGCATCACCCCGGATACGCAGTATTTT CASITPDTQYF
few TRBD1 TRBJ1-2 TRBV6-5 TGTGCCAGCAGTCCAGGGGGAGGAGGTGGCTACACCTTC CASSPGGGGGYTF
NA TRBD2 TRBJ2-7 TRBV6-6 TGTGCCAGCAGTCGAGGGGAGGGTAACGACGAGCAGTACTTC CASSRGEGNDEQYF
NA NA TRBJ2-7 TRBV4-1 TGCGCCAGCAGCCAAGGAGAGGGCAGGGACGGATTCGAGCAGTACTTC CASSQGEGRDGFEQYF
NA NA TRBJ2-7 TRBV4-3 TGCGCCAGCAGCCAAGATGCGTTTGTCTACTCCTACGAGCAGTACTTC CASSQDAFVYSYEQYF
NA NA TRBJ1-4 TRBV28 TGTGCCAGCAGTCTGGACCAGGACGGAGGTGAAAAACTGTTTTTT CASSLDQDGGEKLFF